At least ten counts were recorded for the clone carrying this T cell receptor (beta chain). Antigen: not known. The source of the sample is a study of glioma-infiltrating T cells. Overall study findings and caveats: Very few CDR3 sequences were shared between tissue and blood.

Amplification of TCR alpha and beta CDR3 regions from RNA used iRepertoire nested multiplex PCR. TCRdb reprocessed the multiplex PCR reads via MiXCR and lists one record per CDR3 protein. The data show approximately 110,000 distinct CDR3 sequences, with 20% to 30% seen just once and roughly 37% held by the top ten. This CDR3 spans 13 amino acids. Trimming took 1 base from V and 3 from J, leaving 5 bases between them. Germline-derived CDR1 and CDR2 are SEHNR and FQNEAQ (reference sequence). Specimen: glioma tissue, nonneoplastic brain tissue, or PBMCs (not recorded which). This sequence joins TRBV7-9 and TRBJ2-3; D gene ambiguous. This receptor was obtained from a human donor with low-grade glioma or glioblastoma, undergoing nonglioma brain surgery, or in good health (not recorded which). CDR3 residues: CASSLGTTDTQYF. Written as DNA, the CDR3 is TGTGCCAGCAGCTTAGGAACAACAGATACGCAGTATTTT.